This entry concerns a single T cell receptor beta chain. Antigen: not known. Every individual CD8+ T cell subset underwent sorting in triplicate at under 350,000 cells apiece. The data are from a study of CXCR3-negative and CXCR3-positive naive CD8 T cells. Overall study: Sequencing yielded 120 million to 150 million TRB reads, roughly 1.5 +/- 0.3 million per library.

Study-level results: CXCR3 expression dropped partially after cryopreservation, and most assays relied on fresh PBMCs. Naive cells that were CXCR3-negative or CXCR3-positive used TRBV-TRBJ genes alike, while memory cells diverged.

cDNA libraries for TRB were generated by 5' RACE incorporating UMI labels. TCRdb reprocessed the 5' RACE reads, with one entry per CDR3 protein and no DNA. Its table lists roughly 48,000 distinct CDR3 sequences. CDR3 size: 13 residues. The sequencing input was memory CD8+ T cells from blood. The rearrangement uses TRBV12-3 or TRBV12-4 and TRBJ2-1. The TCR comes from a human donor in good health. Some clones in this sample may be carry-over from other donors' samples. The CDR3 reads CASSETTTNEQFF.